The source of this T cell receptor (beta chain) is a study of tumor-infiltrating lymphocytes in primary liver carcinoma. Study as a whole: Samples gave roughly 3.65 to 7.13 million productive TCRbeta reads, similar across tissue types. Points from the study as a whole: Tumor tissue displayed a significantly greater top-250-clone fraction than blood (p = 0.039). Only about 7-24% of top clones were detected in each of the five tumor regions.

Germline CDR1 is MDHEN and CDR2 is SYDVKM. CDR3 length: 15 amino acids. J gave up 7 bases and V 6 bases, and 13 bases lay outside the gene matches. Unsorted bulk tissue of about 20-32 mg yielded co-extracted RNA and DNA. The table lists this clonotype with many counts. Its antigen is unidentified. The template, roughly 0.45 ug total RNA, yielded TCR beta cDNA made with a constant-region primer. Slightly modified ARM-PCR served as the procedure for the TCR beta libraries. These libraries came from three rounds of nested multiplex PCR. The study ran its first two PCR rounds for nine to ten cycles each, using TRBV1-TRBV30 forward primers and a C-beta reverse primer. TCRdb ran MiXCR on the multiplex PCR reads and lists one entry per CDR3 protein. The sample lists tens of thousands of distinct CDR3 sequences, roughly two thirds occurring once.

This sequence joins TRBV28 and TRBJ2-5; TRBD1 agrees at 8 bases. The receptor was derived from a man aged 35 to 55 with primary liver carcinoma and hepatitis B virus infection. Sequenced material: liver tumor tissue from sampling region 4. Subset here: tumor region T4, right-lateral pole. The CDR3 DNA is TGTGCCAGCAGCACGTCCCAGGGGGCAGTGGGGACCCAGTACTTC. This encodes CASSTSQGAVGTQYF.